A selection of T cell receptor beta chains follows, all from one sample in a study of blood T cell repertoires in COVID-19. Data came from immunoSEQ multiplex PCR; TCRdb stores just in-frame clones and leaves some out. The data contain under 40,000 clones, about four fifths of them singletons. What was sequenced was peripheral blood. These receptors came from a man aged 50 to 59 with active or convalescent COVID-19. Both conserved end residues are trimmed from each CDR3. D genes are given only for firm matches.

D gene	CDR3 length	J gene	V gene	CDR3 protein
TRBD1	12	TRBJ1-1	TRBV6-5	ASRRGTGNTEAF
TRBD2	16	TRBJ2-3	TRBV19	ASSIRGSGGTSTDTQY
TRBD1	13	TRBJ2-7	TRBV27	ASSLKDRASYEQY
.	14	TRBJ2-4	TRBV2	ASREGQGIAKNIQY
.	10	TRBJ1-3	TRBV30	ALVSSGNTIY
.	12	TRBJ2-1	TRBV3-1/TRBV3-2	ASSRKGLHNEQF
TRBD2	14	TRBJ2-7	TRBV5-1	ASSLGATSAAYEQY
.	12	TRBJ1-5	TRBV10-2	ASSESGGNQPQH
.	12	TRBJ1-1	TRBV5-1	ASSPVTANTEAF
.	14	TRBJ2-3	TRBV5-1	ASSPQPTQSTDTQY
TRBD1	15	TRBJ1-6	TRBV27	ASSFLPPGQADSPLH
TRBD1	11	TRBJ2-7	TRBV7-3	ASSPRTGDEQY
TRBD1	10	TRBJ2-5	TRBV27	ASRTGVETQY
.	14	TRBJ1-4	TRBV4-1	ASSRKDSSTNEKLF
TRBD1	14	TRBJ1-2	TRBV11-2	ASSLDGQVVNYGYT
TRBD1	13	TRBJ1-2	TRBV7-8	ASSLVLYRGLGYT
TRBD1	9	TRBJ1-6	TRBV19	ASTGTGPLH
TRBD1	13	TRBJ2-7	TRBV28	ASSSAGTGIYEQY
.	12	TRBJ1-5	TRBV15	ATSNDRIGQPQH
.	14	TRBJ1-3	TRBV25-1	ASSEWGGNSGNTIY
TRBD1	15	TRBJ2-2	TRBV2	ASSELDRVLNTGELF
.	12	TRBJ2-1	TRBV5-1	ASSLGTGLNEQF
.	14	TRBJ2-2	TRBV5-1	ASSLAPLQGPGELF
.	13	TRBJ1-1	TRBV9	ASSAEGLKNTEAF
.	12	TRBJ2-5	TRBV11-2	ASSFRDSQETQY
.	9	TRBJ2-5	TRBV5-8	ASRTGGGQY
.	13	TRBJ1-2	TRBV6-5	ASSRGRGGNYGYT
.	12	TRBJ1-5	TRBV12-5	ASGLSTGGQPQH
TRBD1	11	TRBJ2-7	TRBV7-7	ASSTVQGAEQY
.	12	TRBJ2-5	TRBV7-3	ASSFFGRQETQY
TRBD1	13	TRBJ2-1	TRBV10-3	AISDTDRVHNEQF
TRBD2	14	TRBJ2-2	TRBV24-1	ATSDPKRGGTGELF
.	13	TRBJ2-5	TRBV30	AWSVLDGRQETQY
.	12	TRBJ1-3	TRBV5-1	ASSYPDSGNTIY
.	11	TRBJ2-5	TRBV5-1	ASSLQGSETQY
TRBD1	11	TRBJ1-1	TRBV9	ASSVADRGEAF
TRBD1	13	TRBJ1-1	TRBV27	ASSYRDRMNTEAF
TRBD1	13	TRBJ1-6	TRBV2	ASSVGQGKNSPLH
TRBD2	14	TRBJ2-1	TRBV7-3	ASSPKLAGAYNEQF
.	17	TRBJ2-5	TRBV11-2	ASSLVRAGLGVKGETQY
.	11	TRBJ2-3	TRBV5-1	ASSRGDRDTQY
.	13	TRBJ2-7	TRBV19	ASSSLQGSSYEQY
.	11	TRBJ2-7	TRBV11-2	ASSLRGTYEQY
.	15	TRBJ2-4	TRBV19	ASRTAGTTPGVNIQY
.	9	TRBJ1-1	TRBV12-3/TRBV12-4	ASSFRSEAF
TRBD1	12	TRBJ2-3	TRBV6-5	ASSRDREADTQY
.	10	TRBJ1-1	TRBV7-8	ASSFESTEAF
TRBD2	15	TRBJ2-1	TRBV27	ASNDDRPRGGYNEQF
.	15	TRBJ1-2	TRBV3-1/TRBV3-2	ASSPRIDSIISEGYT
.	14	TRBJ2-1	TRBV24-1	ATSDASSSSYNEQF
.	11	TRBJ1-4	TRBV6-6	ASTGTRGEKLF
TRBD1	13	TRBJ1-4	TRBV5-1	ASSVLTGPNEKLF
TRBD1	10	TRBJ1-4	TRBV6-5	AVAGGGEKLF
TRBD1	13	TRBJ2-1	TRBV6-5	ASSPGTGYTYEQF
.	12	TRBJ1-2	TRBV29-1	SVLIVGRGYGYT
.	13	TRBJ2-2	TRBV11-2	ASRAGQVGAGELF
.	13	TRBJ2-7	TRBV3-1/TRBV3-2	ASSRRDWSSYEQY
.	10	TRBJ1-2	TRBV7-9	ASSPGGQSYT
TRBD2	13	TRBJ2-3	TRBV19	ASSGPGLAEHTQY
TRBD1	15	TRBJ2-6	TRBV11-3	ASSPGTGSPGANVLT